The count of the clone carrying this TCR beta chain is one. Germline-derived CDR1 and CDR2 are MNHEY and SVGAGI. The CDR3 covers 14 residues. Losses at the gene ends were 6 bases for V and 0 bases for J; bases not matched to a gene: 4. How the authors handled the data: How many nucleated cells were present was estimated from reference gene primer amplification. Method: immunoSEQ multiplex PCR; TCRdb's copy keeps in-frame clones and lacks some. That table gives V, J and clone size, and the DNA gave D and trimming. Counted here are a few hundred thousand clones, about 89% occurring once; the ten biggest clones make up 9.5% to 15%. The entry originates in a study of blood T cell repertoires in COVID-19. About the research overall: From T cells, B-cell-depleted T cells, or PBMCs came the material, which was cDNA or gDNA.

The J gene is TRBJ1-1, the V gene TRBV6-5, with 7 bases fitting TRBD1. The source is a woman between 55 and 75 years old with acute or convalescent COVID-19. Sequencing input: peripheral blood. CDR3 DNA sequence: TGTGCCAGCAGCACGGGACAGATGAACACTGAAGCTTTCTTT. Translated: CASSTGQMNTEAFF.